These T cell receptor beta chains were read from a single sample in a study of T-cell memory formation after mild COVID-19. TCRdb ran MiXCR on the 5' RACE reads and lists one entry per CDR3 protein. The repertoire holds 470,000 or so distinct CDR3 sequences, 18% seen once, with approximately 13% in the top ten. Sequencing used PBMCs or a T cell subset sorted from them (not recorded which). The source of these receptors is an adult woman who had mild COVID-19 (a few samples of this study predate the infection). Cell type and time point are not known. CDR3s include the opening cysteine and the closing phenylalanine or tryptophan. D genes are given only for firm matches.

D: NA
length: 14
V: TRBV19
CDR3: CASSAPLQPYGYTF

D: NA
length: 15
V: TRBV18
CDR3: CASSPRSTRPYEQYF

D: NA
length: 15
V: TRBV30
CDR3: CAWIKRRGDYNEQFF

D: NA
length: 15
V: TRBV9
CDR3: CASSPRDWDQETQYF

D: NA
length: 17
V: TRBV12-5
CDR3: CASGLVYGNARRTEAFF

D: NA
length: 15
V: TRBV7-6
CDR3: CASSLIPRWQETQYF

D: TRBD1
length: 18
V: TRBV20-1
CDR3: CSARGGQGALPSNYGYTF

D: TRBD1
length: 16
V: TRBV6-2/TRBV6-3
CDR3: CASSNLAFGTAYEQYF

D: TRBD2
length: 15
V: TRBV10-3
CDR3: CAISESGRGSYEQYF

D: NA
length: 15
V: TRBV11-2
CDR3: CASSPLGLSSYEQYF

D: TRBD1
length: 13
V: TRBV20-1
CDR3: CSALGQGVYEQYF

D: NA
length: 13
V: TRBV5-1
CDR3: CASSLDFNEKLFF

D: NA
length: 15
V: TRBV20-1
CDR3: CSARDRGRTPDTQYF

D: TRBD2
length: 17
V: TRBV7-2
CDR3: CASSLVGSGGLYNEQFF

D: TRBD1
length: 16
V: TRBV20-1
CDR3: CSAREEGAVKNTEAFF

D: TRBD2
length: 14
V: TRBV5-1
CDR3: CASSAGRGGETQYF

D: NA
length: 14
V: TRBV6-1
CDR3: CASSGDSGAYEQYF

D: TRBD2
length: 14
V: TRBV5-6
CDR3: CASFVAGGGHEQFF

D: TRBD2
length: 18
V: TRBV7-8
CDR3: CASSSARTSGIWGETQYF

D: NA
length: 13
V: TRBV15
CDR3: CATSRPGKETQYF

D: NA
length: 13
V: TRBV7-9
CDR3: CASSANRTDTQYF

D: TRBD1
length: 17
V: TRBV4-1
CDR3: CASSQEGNPTGVETQYF

D: NA
length: 12
V: TRBV5-1
CDR3: CASGTGQETQYF

D: TRBD1
length: 15
V: TRBV7-8
CDR3: CASSRRTGVMYEQYF

D: TRBD2
length: 16
V: TRBV6-5
CDR3: CASSFPGVAGANEQFF

D: TRBD2
length: 15
V: TRBV5-6
CDR3: CASSLGRGGLYEQYF

D: NA
length: 11
V: TRBV20-1
CDR3: CSARDLHEQYF

D: NA
length: 14
V: TRBV12-3/TRBV12-4
CDR3: CASLGGVLNTEAFF

D: NA
length: 16
V: TRBV18
CDR3: CASSPTSRGLNTEAFF

D: NA
length: 18
V: TRBV7-6
CDR3: CASSLPIQWGEYQETQYF

D: NA
length: 13
V: TRBV11-2
CDR3: CASSPGDTWPQHF

D: NA
length: 12
V: TRBV7-9
CDR3: CASSRGTDTQYF

D: TRBD2
length: 17
V: TRBV5-1
CDR3: CASSAGGLASSTDTQYF

D: TRBD2
length: 14
V: TRBV10-3
CDR3: CAISGLAGEYEQYF

D: NA
length: 14
V: TRBV11-2
CDR3: CASSSPKRTGELFF

D: TRBD2
length: 18
V: TRBV7-3
CDR3: CASSLSSVSGRADNEQFF

D: NA
length: 17
V: TRBV9
CDR3: CASSVDLMSGDFTEQYF

D: NA
length: 12
V: TRBV5-1
CDR3: CASSLAGDEQFF

D: TRBD2
length: 13
V: TRBV29-1
CDR3: CSLGPSGTTEQFF

D: NA
length: 16
V: TRBV6-2/TRBV6-3
CDR3: CASRDPSGYGKNIQYF

D: NA
length: 13
V: TRBV20-1
CDR3: CSAVETGDQPQHF

D: TRBD2
length: 15
V: TRBV7-9
CDR3: CASSFHLAGSDTQYF

D: TRBD1
length: 13
V: TRBV12-3/TRBV12-4
CDR3: CASSLAGTVEAFF

D: NA
length: 14
V: TRBV2
CDR3: CASIGQLLNYGYTF

D: TRBD2
length: 15
V: TRBV11-3
CDR3: CASSLGTSPRNTQYF

D: TRBD1
length: 16
V: TRBV29-1
CDR3: CSVEDPTGTGWWGYTF

D: NA
length: 14
V: TRBV20-1
CDR3: CSAVKGGAIETQYF

D: TRBD1
length: 14
V: TRBV29-1
CDR3: CSARSTGAGGELFF

D: NA
length: 17
V: TRBV11-3
CDR3: CASSIATGPTPKETQYF

D: NA
length: 13
V: TRBV5-1
CDR3: CASSPEANTEAFF

D: NA
length: 14
V: TRBV7-9
CDR3: CASSQGAWRETQYF

D: NA
length: 13
V: TRBV12-3/TRBV12-4
CDR3: CASSANRDQPQHF

D: TRBD2
length: 16
V: TRBV27
CDR3: CASSLIAGYSYNEQFF